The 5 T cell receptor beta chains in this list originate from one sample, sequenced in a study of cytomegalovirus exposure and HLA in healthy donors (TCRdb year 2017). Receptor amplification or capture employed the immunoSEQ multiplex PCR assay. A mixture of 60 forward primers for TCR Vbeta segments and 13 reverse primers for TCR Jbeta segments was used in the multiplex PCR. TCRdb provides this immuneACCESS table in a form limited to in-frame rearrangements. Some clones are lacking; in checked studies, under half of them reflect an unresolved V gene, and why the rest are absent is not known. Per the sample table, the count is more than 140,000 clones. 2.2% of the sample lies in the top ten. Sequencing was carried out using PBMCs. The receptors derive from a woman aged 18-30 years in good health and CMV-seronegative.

Written as DNA, the CDR3 is TGTGCCAGCAGCGTAGTAGCGGAGAAGGGGGATACGCAGTATTTT. It specifies CASSVVAEKGDTQYF. The genes are TRBV9 and TRBJ2-3, with D perhaps TRBD2 (6 bases). The germline V gene encodes CDR1 SGDLS and CDR2 YYNGEE. The CDR3 runs to 15 residues. V dropped 0 bases and J dropped 6 bases, with 14 bases sitting between them.

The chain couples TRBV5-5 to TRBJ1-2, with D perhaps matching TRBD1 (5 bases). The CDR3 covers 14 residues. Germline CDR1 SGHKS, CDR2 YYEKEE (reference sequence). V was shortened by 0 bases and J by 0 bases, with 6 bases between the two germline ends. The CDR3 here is CASSLDRSNYGYTF. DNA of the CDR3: TGTGCCAGCAGCTTGGACAGGTCTAACTATGGCTACACCTTC.

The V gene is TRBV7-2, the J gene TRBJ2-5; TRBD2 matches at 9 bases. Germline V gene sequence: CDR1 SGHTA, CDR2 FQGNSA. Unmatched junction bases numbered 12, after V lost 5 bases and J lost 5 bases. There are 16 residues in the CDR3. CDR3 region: CASSLTGTSNGETQYF. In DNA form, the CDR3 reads TGTGCCAGCAGCCTGACCGGGACTAGCAATGGGGAGACCCAGTACTTC.

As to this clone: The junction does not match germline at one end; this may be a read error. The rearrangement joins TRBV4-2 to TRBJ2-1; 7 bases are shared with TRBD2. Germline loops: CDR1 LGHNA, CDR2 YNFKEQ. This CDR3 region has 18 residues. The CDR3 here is CASSQRSGGLGIRNEQFF. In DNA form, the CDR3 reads TGTGCCAGCAGCCAACGATCGGGGGGTCTCGGGATACGCAATGAACAGTTCTTC.

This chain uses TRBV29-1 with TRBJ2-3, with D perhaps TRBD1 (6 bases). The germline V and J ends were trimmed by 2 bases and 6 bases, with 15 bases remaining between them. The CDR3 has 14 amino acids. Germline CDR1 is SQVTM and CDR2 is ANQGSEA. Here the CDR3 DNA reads TGCAGCGTTGAACTGAGCGCGAGGGGGGATACGCAGTATTTT. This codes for CSVELSARGDTQYF.